What follows are 9 T cell receptor beta chains derived from one specimen sequenced in a study of low-dose radiotherapy and immunotherapy resistance in tumors. First-strand cDNA used TRAV- and TRBV-specific primers, covering alpha and beta chains. It was with a constant-region primer and a V-primer adapter that TCRs were amplified over approximately 18 PCR cycles. TCRdb used MiXCR to reprocess the reads, holding one entry per CDR3 protein. The data hold about 16,000 distinct CDR3 sequences, with approximately 70% observed a single time. These receptors were collected from a human donor with advanced metastatic prostate, ovarian, gallbladder or colorectal cancer (not recorded which). This table probably holds off-target reads from a library built for another chain.

This clonotype was counted only a few times. The V and J genes are TRBV29-1 and TRBJ1-1; no reliable D call. The CDR3 runs to 10 residues. Trimming pared 4 bases from V and 5 bases from J, leaving 5 bases between. The germline CDR1 and CDR2 sequences are SQVTM and ANQGSEA. The CDR3 region is CSVVRTEAFF. The CDR3 bases are TGCAGCGTTGTGCGGACTGAAGCTTTCTTT.

The V gene is TRBV29-1, the J gene TRBJ2-4, with a weak D call TRBD2 (6 bases). Trimming took 1 base from V and 0 from J, leaving 7 bases between them. The germline CDR1 and CDR2 sequences are SQVTM and ANQGSEA. The CDR3 covers 14 residues. The CDR3: CSVEGGVAKNIQYF. The CDR3 coding sequence is TGCAGCGTTGAAGGGGGGGTAGCCAAAAACATTCAGTACTTC. Full variable domain (remainder filled in from reference TRBV29-1 and TRBJ2-4): SAVISQKPSRDICQRGTSLTIQCQVDSQVTMMFWYRQQPGQSLTLIATANQGSEATYESGFVIDKFPISRPNLTFSTLTVSNMSPEDSSIYLCSVEGGVAKNIQYFGAGTRLSVL.

This sequence joins TRBV11-2 and TRBJ2-7, with D possibly TRBD2 on 5 matching bases. Trimming cost V 5 bases and J 3 bases, with 20 bases left between them. Per germline, CDR1 SGHAT and CDR2 FQNNGV. The CDR3 covers 16 residues. The CDR3 loop reads CASSAAGRGRLYEQYF. CDR3 bases: TGTGCCAGCAGCGCCGCGGGCCGCGGGCGGCTCTACGAGCAGTACTTC. Full variable domain (missing parts from reference TRBV11-2 and TRBJ2-7): EAGVAQSPRYKIIEKRQSVAFWCNPISGHATLYWYQQILGQGPKLLIQFQNNGVVDDSQLPKDRFSAERLKGVDSTLKIQPAKLEDSAVYLCASSAAGRGRLYEQYFGPGTRLTVT.

The genes are TRBV4-1 and TRBJ2-3; D may be TRBD2 (7 bases). Germline CDR1 MGHRA, CDR2 YSYEKL. The CDR3 is made up of 14 amino acids. Trimming removed 3 bases at V and 2 bases at J, with 9 bases between. The CDR3 DNA reads TGCGCCAGCAGCCATGGGGGGGCCACAGATACGCAGTATTTT. Amino acid sequence: CASSHGGATDTQYF.

This clonotype showed up just a few times. V gene TRBV6-5 combines with J gene TRBJ1-5; D gene uncertain. V shed 6 bases and J shed 0 bases, with 6 bases lying between them. Germline assignment: CDR1 MNHEY and CDR2 SVGAGI. The CDR3 consists of 13 residues. DNA of the CDR3: TGTGCCAGCAGAAGCGGTAGCAATCAGCCCCAGCATTTT. Protein: CASRSGSNQPQHF.

This clonotype has more than one count but fewer than ten. This chain links TRBV3-1 with TRBJ2-1; 11 nucleotides agree with TRBD2. V shed 8 bases and J 10 bases; nucleotides not matched to a gene: 13. This CDR3 region has 15 residues. CDR1 and CDR2 (germline): LGHDT, YNNKEL (reference sequence). The CDR3 reads CASRGLAGGPQEQFF. The CDR3 coding sequence is TGTGCCAGCCGGGGATTAGCGGGAGGGCCTCAAGAGCAGTTCTTC.

The chain joins TRBV7-9 to TRBJ2-2; TRBD1 or TRBD2 may be the D gene (5 bases each). The V gene's germline CDR1 is SEHNR and CDR2 FQNEAQ (reference sequence). The CDR3 is 16 residues long. Trimming pared 2 bases from V and 4 bases from J, leaving 14 bases between. In DNA form, the CDR3 reads TGTGCCAGCAGCTTACAAACAGGACGGGGCACCGGGGAGCTGTTTTTT. It yields the protein CASSLQTGRGTGELFF.

There are a few counts of this clonotype. This sequence joins TRBV29-1 and TRBJ2-7, with 7 bases lining up with TRBD1. Losses at the gene ends were 2 bases for V and 5 bases for J; bases not matched to a gene: 6. Germline V CDR1 and CDR2: SQVTM, ANQGSEA. CDR3 length: 13 amino acids. The CDR3 here is CSVETGTADEQYF. In DNA form, the CDR3 reads TGCAGCGTTGAAACCGGGACAGCAGACGAGCAGTACTTC.

Only a few counts were recorded for this clonotype. The chain's CDR3 is CASSSGQRYEQYF. Here the CDR3 DNA reads TGCGCCAGCAGCTCGGGACAGCGGTACGAGCAGTACTTC. The chain couples TRBV5-1 to TRBJ2-7; 7 nucleotides agree with TRBD1. Per the germline V gene, CDR1 is SGHRS and CDR2 is YFSETQ. The CDR3 consists of 13 residues. V lost 3 bases, J lost 4 bases, and 4 bases stayed unmatched.